This T cell receptor beta chain is from a study of T cells in Graves' hyperthyroidism and ophthalmopathy. Study observations and caveats: Ophthalmopathy, as predicted by the model, came a median about seven months after the prediction. The blood repertoire included most of the expanded thyroid clonotypes above 0.001.

TCR beta CDR3 sequences were amplified from RNA transcripts. TCR CDR3 regions were first amplified by RT-PCR with HTBI primers. TCRdb analysed the multiplex PCR reads with MiXCR anew, one entry per CDR3 protein. The table has 560,000 or so distinct CDR3 sequences, more than 45% seen once. Aged 18 to 65, the patients had hyperthyroidism that was newly diagnosed and had lasted under 2 months. V was trimmed by 3 bases and J by 9 bases, leaving 12 bases between them. There are 14 residues in the CDR3. Germline assignment: CDR1 LNHNV and CDR2 YYDKDF (reference sequence). This clonotype was picked up many times. Its antigen is unknown.

The clonotype was recovered from a woman under 30 with Graves' hyperthyroidism. The rearrangement joins TRBV15 to TRBJ1-6; maybe TRBD1 (5 bases). Source material: peripheral blood or thyroid tissue (not recorded which). The CDR3 protein is CATSSGTKGSPLHF. Here the CDR3 DNA reads TGTGCCACCAGCAGCGGGACTAAGGGTTCACCCCTCCACTTT. The full variable domain, completed using reference TRBV15 and TRBJ1-6, is DAMVIQNPRYQVTQFGKPVTLSCSQTLNHNVMYWYQQKSSQAPKLLFHYYDKDFNNEADTPDNFQSRRPNTSFCFLDIRSPGLGDTAMYLCATSSGTKGSPLHFGNGTRLTVT.